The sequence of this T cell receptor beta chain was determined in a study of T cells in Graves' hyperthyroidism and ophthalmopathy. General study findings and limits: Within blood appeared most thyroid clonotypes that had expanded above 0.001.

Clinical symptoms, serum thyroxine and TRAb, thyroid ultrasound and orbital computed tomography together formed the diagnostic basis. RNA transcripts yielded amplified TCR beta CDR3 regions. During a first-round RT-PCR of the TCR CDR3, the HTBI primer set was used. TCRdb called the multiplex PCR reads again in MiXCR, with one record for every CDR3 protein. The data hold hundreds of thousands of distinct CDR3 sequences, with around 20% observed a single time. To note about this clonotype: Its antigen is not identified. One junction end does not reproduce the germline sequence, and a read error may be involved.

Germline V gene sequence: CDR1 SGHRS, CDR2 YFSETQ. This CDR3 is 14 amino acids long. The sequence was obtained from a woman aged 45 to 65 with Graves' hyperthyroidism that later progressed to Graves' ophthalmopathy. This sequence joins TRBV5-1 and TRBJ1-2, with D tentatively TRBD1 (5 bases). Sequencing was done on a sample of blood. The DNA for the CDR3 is TGTGCCAGCAGCCCAAGTACGAATGGGGCTGGCTACACCTTC. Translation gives CASSPSTNGAGYTF.